These 8 T cell receptor beta chains share one sample of origin, sequenced in a study of T cells in Graves' hyperthyroidism and ophthalmopathy. TCR beta CDR3 sequences were amplified from RNA transcripts. First-round RT-PCR of the TCR CDR3 relied on the HTBI primer set. A single record per CDR3 protein comes from TCRdb applying MiXCR to the multiplex PCR reads. The table includes about 500,000 distinct CDR3 sequences, roughly a sixth detected once. The sample was blood. These receptors all come from a young woman with Graves' ophthalmopathy.

Ten or more counts support this clonotype. This sequence joins TRBV6-5 and TRBJ2-3; D may be TRBD2 (6 bases). The CDR3 runs 15 residues. The germline gives CDR1 MNHEY, CDR2 SVGAGI. Trimming took off 2 bases at V and 4 bases at J, with 13 bases between the two ends. This CDR3 reads CASSYVTGEADTQYF. In nucleotides, the CDR3 is TGTGCCAGCAGTTACGTGACGGGAGAGGCAGATACGCAGTATTTT.

The gene calls are TRBV30 and TRBJ1-3; D may be TRBD1 (6 bases). This CDR3 contains 14 residues. Deletions cut 4 bases from V and 2 bases from J, with 12 bases between. CDR1 is GTSNPN, CDR2 SVGIG, per germline (reference sequence). The CDR3 bases are TGTGCCTGGACGAGACAGGTTCCTGGAAACACCATATATTTT. It encodes CAWTRQVPGNTIYF.

This clonotype occurred many times. The chain has TRBV20-1 and TRBJ2-1, with TRBD1 identical over 8 bases. Trimming at V came to 2 bases and at J to 9 bases, leaving 3 bases not matched to a gene. Germline lookup yields CDR1 DFQATT and CDR2 SNEGSKA (reference sequence). The CDR3 totals 12 residues. The CDR3 nucleotides are TGCAGTGCTAGATCAGACAGGGGTGAGCAGTTCTTC. The encoded protein is CSARSDRGEQFF.

This clonotype was observed at least ten times. The chain joins TRBV5-1 to TRBJ2-7, with D maybe TRBD1 (6 bases). The CDR3 is 12 amino acids. CDR1 and CDR2 from the germline V gene are SGHRS and YFSETQ. Trimming removed 2 bases at V and 5 bases at J, with 8 bases between. As DNA, the CDR3 is TGCGCCAGCAGCTTACAGGGTCACGAGCAGTACTTC. This translates into CASSLQGHEQYF.

This clonotype has a handful of counts. V and J are TRBV4-3 and TRBJ2-7; D might be TRBD1 (5 bases). V lost 3 bases to trimming and J lost 1 base, with 10 bases between them. The CDR3 totals 14 residues. CDR1 and CDR2 (germline): LGHNA, YSLEER. CDR3 region: CASSHPGKSYEQYF. The CDR3 region has the DNA TGCGCCAGCAGCCACCCAGGGAAGTCCTACGAGCAGTACTTC.

This clonotype was seen a few times. The V and J genes are TRBV4-1 and TRBJ2-1, with TRBD2 matching over 7 bases. The ends lost 2 bases at V and 10 bases at J; junction bases unmatched: 11. Looked up from germline, CDR1 is MGHRA and CDR2 is YSYEKL. This CDR3 has 15 amino acids. The DNA of the CDR3 is TGCGCCAGCAGCCAACGACTAGCCCCTAAAGGGGAGCAGTTCTTC. Its protein product is CASSQRLAPKGEQFF.

This clonotype was observed a handful of times. The chain links TRBV27 to TRBJ2-1; TRBD2 aligns across 12 bases. The CDR3 loop spans 14 amino acids. Trimming took 2 bases from V and 9 from J; bases not matched to a gene: 2. Germline CDR1 MNHEY, CDR2 SMNVEV (reference sequence). As DNA, the CDR3 is TGTGCCAGCAGTTTACAGACTAGCGGGAGTGAGCAGTTCTTC. It codes for CASSLQTSGSEQFF.

The rearrangement joins TRBV20-1 to TRBJ2-1, with 12 nucleotides matching TRBD2. With V trimmed by 6 bases and J by 6 bases, 6 bases remained unmatched. Germline CDR1 DFQATT, CDR2 SNEGSKA (reference sequence). The CDR3 extends over 14 amino acids. The CDR3 bases are TGCAGTGCGCCACTAGCGGGAGGTATCAATGAGCAGTTCTTC. It is translated as CSAPLAGGINEQFF.